This T cell receptor beta chain is from a study of T cell clonality in common variable immunodeficiency (dated by TCRdb to about 2015). This clone was counted many times. Its antigen is currently not known. The read finishes 3 residues shy of the CDR3 end, and the germline J gene is used to complete it. Equivalent amounts of genomic DNA from CVID and control samples were used as sequencing input. For every sample, a 60 bp segment covering the rearranged TCRbeta CDR3 region was amplified and then sequenced. TCRbeta amplification used the immunoSEQ assay, a bias-corrected multiplex PCR with high-throughput sequencing. As for the original processing: Every unique nucleotide sequence counted as a clone and was annotated with V, D and J genes, copy number and frequency. Sequences were labeled productive if in frame, and non-productive if out of frame or containing stop codons. As previously described, clonality was computed from Shannon's entropy. The predicted amino acid sequences of productive clones were used to derive the mean CDR3 Kyte-Doolittle hydropathy. Scaled V gene usage was hierarchically clustered using Manhattan distance and complete linkage with the R hclust function. Sharing of clones by CDR3 amino acid sequence was evaluated through resampling of 12 repertoires per group over 100 rounds. The repertoires were screened for 55 to 75 published EBV-specific TCRbeta sequences and 245 published CMV-specific TCRbeta sequences. Two CVID samples yielding fewer than 10,000 sequences were excluded from analysis, leaving some 40 CVID repertoires. The clones in this table, taken by TCRdb from immuneACCESS, are in-frame only. Not every clone is retained; where verified, under half of the shortfall comes from an unresolved V gene, and the cause of the rest is unknown. Clone size and V and J calls were adopted from that table, with D and trimming inferred from the DNA. The table shows tens of thousands of clones here, with no singletons. The biggest ten clones account for 3.5% to 4% of the sample.

Most of the CVID patients and most of the healthy controls were of Caucasian heritage. Heparinized peripheral whole blood samples of about 4.5 to 8 ml were collected from each donor. Genomic DNA from adults with common variable immune deficiency (CVID) and from healthy adult controls was used for sequencing of TCRbeta CDR3 repertoires. There were 22 healthy adult volunteers in the control group (roughly twelve female and approximately ten male), ranging in age from about 23 to 66 years, with a mean age of nearly 35. Diluted blood was density-centrifuged over Hypaque 1077 or Ficoll-Paque to isolate peripheral blood mononuclear cells. Genomic DNA was obtained from unsorted mononuclear cells using either Qiagen column purification or a centrifugation-based method. Per the germline V gene (reference sequence), DFQATT is the CDR1 and SNEGSKA is the CDR2. V is shortened by 0 bases, J by 0 bases, and the region joining them spans 10 bases. From the cysteine through the phenylalanine, the CDR3 covers 15 amino acids. The DNA shown is the part of the CDR3 that was read: 36 bases, in frame from base 1.

Overall study results and their limits: According to the authors, figuring out what caused the increased clonality in CVID would require sequencing the repertoires of T cell subpopulations. Healthy controls shared more TCRbeta clones with each other than CVID subjects shared among themselves (p < 0.0001). Correlations between repertoire features and clinical complications were limited by patient heterogeneity within the CVID cohort. Even though DNA input was equal, the average per sample came to 75,000 to 95,000 unique sequences for controls compared with 30,000 to 40,000 for CVID samples. TCRbeta clonality was higher in CVID subjects than in healthy controls (t-test p = 0.018), and the increase was most characteristic of about a third of subjects. Fewer deletions and N-nucleotide insertions were reportedly observed in CVID TCRbeta sequences, and highly modified clones with 13 or more V deletions were reportedly absent from CVID TCRbeta sequences.

The TCR comes from a person aged 18 to 75 in good health. The chain is encoded by TRBV20-1 joined to TRBJ2-3; no confident D gene assignment can be made. What was sequenced was peripheral blood mononuclear cells. The CDR3 here reads CSARDRNISTDTQYF. Incomplete CDR3 DNA: TGCAGTGCTAGAGATCGAAACATCAGCACAGATACG.